A single sample gave rise to the 6 T cell receptor beta chains below, sequenced in a study of T cell repertoires in cytomegalovirus infection. Antigens of these TCRs are unknown. TCRdb called the reads again in MiXCR, with one record for every CDR3 protein. The sample holds about 920,000 distinct CDR3 sequences, 30% to 40% seen once. The source was cultured CD8+ T cells from PBMCs, collected from culture after CMV antigen stimulation. These receptors all stem from a human donor in good health (CMV status not recorded). Some clones in this sample may be carry-over from other donors' samples.

In its sample, this clonotype was seen many times. This chain joins TRBV7-6 and TRBJ1-1, with D perhaps TRBD1 (6 bases). The germline V gene has CDR1 SGHVS and CDR2 FNYEAQ. V dropped 0 bases and J dropped 6 bases, with 11 bases sitting between them. This CDR3 contains 14 residues. The CDR3 coding sequence is TGTGCCAGCAGCTTAGCGTGGGGGCCCGCTGAAGCTTTCTTT. Protein: CASSLAWGPAEAFF.

This clonotype occurred a few times. This chain connects TRBV7-9 to TRBJ2-3; D not certain. CDR3 size: 15 residues. Germline V gives CDR1 SEHNR, CDR2 FQNEAQ (reference sequence). V gave up 5 bases and J gave up 1 base, with 13 bases separating them. For the CDR3, the DNA is TGTGCCAGCAGCCCCCGGGTTGGAGGCACAGATACGCAGTATTTT. It specifies CASSPRVGGTDTQYF.

On this clonotype: A much more abundant neighbour one base away suggests this may be a read error. The chain has TRBV6-5 and TRBJ2-7; TRBD2 agrees at 9 bases. V lost 7 bases to trimming and J lost 3 bases; unmatched junction nucleotides: 10. The CDR3 is 15 amino acids. Per the germline V gene, CDR1 is MNHEY and CDR2 is SVGAGI. CDR3 protein: CASKRTSESLYEQYF. The CDR3 DNA reads TGTGCCAGCAAAAGGACTAGCGAGAGCCTCTACGAGCAGTACTTC.

This clonotype appeared a few times. The chain is built from TRBV4-3 and TRBJ2-1; perhaps TRBD1 as D (7 bases). CDR1 and CDR2 from the germline V gene are LGHNA and YSLEER. Trimming took off 0 bases at V and 11 bases at J, with 11 bases between the two ends. CDR3 length equals 13 residues. The CDR3 reads CASSQDSGGKQFF. The CDR3 nucleotides read TGCGCCAGCAGCCAAGATTCAGGGGGGAAGCAGTTCTTC.

The sample holds a few counts of this clonotype. The chain has TRBV19 and TRBJ1-2; 9 bases line up with TRBD1. V gave up 5 bases and J gave up 6 bases; unmatched junction bases: 10. From germline, CDR1 is LNHDA and CDR2 SQIVND (reference sequence). The CDR3 has 15 residues. The CDR3 nucleotides read TGTGCCAGTAGTGTTCTTCGGACAGGGGAAGATGGCTACACCTTC. Amino acids: CASSVLRTGEDGYTF. Together with reference TRBV19 and TRBJ1-2, the CDR3 gives the full variable domain: DGGITQSPKYLFRKEGQNVTLSCEQNLNHDAMYWYRQDPGQGLRLIYYSQIVNDFQKGDIAEGYSVSREKKESFPLTVTSAQKNPTAFYLCASSVLRTGEDGYTFGSGTRLTVV.

As DNA, the CDR3 is TGTGCCAGTAGTACGGACATCCTTTCACCCCTCCACTTT. This encodes CASSTDILSPLHF. The chain has TRBV19 and TRBJ1-6, with a tentative D call TRBD1 (5 bases). Germline V lookup: CDR1 LNHDA, CDR2 SQIVND (reference sequence). V was pared by 4 bases and J by 9 bases, with 10 bases between. CDR3 size: 13 residues.